This TCR beta chain comes out of a study of CD8 T cells in ankylosing spondylitis. This CDR3 has 14 residues. The germline V gene encodes CDR1 SGHRS and CDR2 YFSETQ. Trimming at V came to 4 bases and at J to 4 bases, leaving 6 bases not matched to a gene. One entry per CDR3 protein results from TCRdb running MiXCR on the 5' RACE reads. The sample comprises around 150,000 distinct CDR3 sequences, about an eighth of which are singletons, and about 3.8% rests with the top ten. The study's findings and limits: Previously reported in reactive arthritis synovial fluid and blood were some of the motif variants.

This clonotype was observed many times. Its specificity is not known. This clone may be a read error of a much larger clone one base away. The material sequenced was blood, either unsorted or a sorted T cell fraction (not recorded which). The chain is built from TRBV5-1 and TRBJ2-5; 8 nucleotides agree with TRBD2. This TCR came from a female donor with ankylosing spondylitis or in good health (not recorded which). The DNA for the CDR3 is TGCGCCAGCAGCCCAGGGACTAGTGGAGAGACCCAGTACTTC. This encodes CASSPGTSGETQYF.